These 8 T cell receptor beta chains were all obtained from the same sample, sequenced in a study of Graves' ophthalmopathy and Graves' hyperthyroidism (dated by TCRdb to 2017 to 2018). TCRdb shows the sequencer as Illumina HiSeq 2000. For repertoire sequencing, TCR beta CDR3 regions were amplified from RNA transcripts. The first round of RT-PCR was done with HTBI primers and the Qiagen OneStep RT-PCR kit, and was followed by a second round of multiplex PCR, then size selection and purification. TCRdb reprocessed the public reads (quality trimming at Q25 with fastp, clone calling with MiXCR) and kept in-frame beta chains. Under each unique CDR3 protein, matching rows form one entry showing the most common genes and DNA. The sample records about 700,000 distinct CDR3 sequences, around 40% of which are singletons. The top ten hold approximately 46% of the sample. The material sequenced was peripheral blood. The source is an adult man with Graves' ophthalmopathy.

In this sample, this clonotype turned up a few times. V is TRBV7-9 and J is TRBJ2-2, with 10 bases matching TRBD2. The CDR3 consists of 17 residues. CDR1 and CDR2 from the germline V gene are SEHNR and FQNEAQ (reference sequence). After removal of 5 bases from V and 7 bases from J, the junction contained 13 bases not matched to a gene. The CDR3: CASSPRASGGVGGELFF. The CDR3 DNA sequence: TGTGCCAGCAGCCCGAGGGCTAGCGGGGGAGTCGGCGGGGAGCTGTTTTTT.

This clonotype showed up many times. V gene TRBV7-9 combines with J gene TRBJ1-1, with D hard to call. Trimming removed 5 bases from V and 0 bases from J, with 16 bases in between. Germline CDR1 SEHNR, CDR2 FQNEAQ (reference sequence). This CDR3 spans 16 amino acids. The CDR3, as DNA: TGTGCCAGCAGCCGATTCGATGGGTCCATGAACACTGAAGCTTTCTTT. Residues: CASSRFDGSMNTEAFF.

CDR3 in amino acids: CSVEVQPQHF. The DNA for the CDR3 is TGCAGCGTTGAGGTACAGCCCCAGCATTTT. The rearrangement uses TRBV29-1 and TRBJ1-5; no clear D gene. The germline V gene has CDR1 SQVTM and CDR2 ANQGSEA. This CDR3 spans 10 amino acids. The germline V and J ends were trimmed by 3 bases and 7 bases, with 4 bases remaining between them.

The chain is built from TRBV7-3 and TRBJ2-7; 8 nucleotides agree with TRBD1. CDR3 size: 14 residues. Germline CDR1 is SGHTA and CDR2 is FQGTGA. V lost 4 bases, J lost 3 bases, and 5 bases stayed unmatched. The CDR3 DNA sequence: TGTGCCAGCAGCTCCTGGACAGGGTACTACGAGCAGTACTTC. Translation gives CASSSWTGYYEQYF.

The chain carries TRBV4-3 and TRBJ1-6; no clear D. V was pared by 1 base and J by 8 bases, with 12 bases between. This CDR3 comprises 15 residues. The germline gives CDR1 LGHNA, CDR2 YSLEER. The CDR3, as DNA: TGCGCCAGCAGCCAAGTTCCGGAGACCCATTCACCCCTCCACTTT. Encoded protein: CASSQVPETHSPLHF.

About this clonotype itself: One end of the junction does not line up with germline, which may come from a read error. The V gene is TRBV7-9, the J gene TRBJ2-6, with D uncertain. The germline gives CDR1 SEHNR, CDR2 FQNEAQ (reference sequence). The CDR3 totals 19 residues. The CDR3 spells CASSPETVPSISGANVLTF. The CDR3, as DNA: TGCGCCAGCAGCCCGGAGACGGTTCCCTCTATTTCTGGGGCCAACGTCCTGACTTTC.

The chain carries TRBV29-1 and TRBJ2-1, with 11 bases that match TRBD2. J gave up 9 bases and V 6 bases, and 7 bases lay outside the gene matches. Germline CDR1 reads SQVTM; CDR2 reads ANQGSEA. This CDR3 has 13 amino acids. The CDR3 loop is CSVTSGSIAEQFF. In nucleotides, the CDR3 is TGCAGCGTAACTAGCGGGAGTATAGCTGAGCAGTTCTTC.

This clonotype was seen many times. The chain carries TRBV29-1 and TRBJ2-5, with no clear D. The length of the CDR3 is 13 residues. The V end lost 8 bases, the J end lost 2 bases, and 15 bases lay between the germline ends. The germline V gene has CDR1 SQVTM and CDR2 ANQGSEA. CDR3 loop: CSHAYRAQETQYF. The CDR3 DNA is TGCAGCCATGCTTACCGGGCGCAAGAGACCCAGTACTTC.